One sample yielded the 28 T cell receptor beta chains listed below, sequenced in a study of cytotoxic CD8 clonotypes in ibrutinib-treated CLL. The assay was immunoSEQ multiplex PCR, and TCRdb's table has in-frame clones only and misses some. This sample has about 84,000 clones, with about 86% found just once. This specimen consisted of PBMCs, obtained before ibrutinib treatment. These receptors originate from a human donor with chronic lymphocytic leukemia.

CDR3 loop: CASPRSSGANVLTF. For the CDR3, the DNA is TGTGCCAGCCCCCGAAGCTCTGGGGCCAACGTCCTGACTTTC. The rearrangement links TRBV6-5 to TRBJ2-6, with D unclear. The CDR3 runs to 14 residues. Trimming cost V 8 bases and J 0 bases, with 8 bases left between them. Per germline, CDR1 MNHEY and CDR2 SVGAGI.

The J gene is TRBJ2-2, the V gene TRBV7-9; D might be TRBD1 (6 bases). This CDR3 is built from 15 residues. Trimming removed 10 bases from V and 6 bases from J, with 21 bases in between. The germline gives CDR1 SEHNR, CDR2 FQNEAQ (reference sequence). CDR3 in amino acids: CANNPQGSLPGELFF. CDR3 nucleotide sequence: TGTGCCAACAACCCGCAGGGGAGTCTTCCCGGGGAGCTGTTTTTT.

The rearrangement uses TRBV6-5 and TRBJ2-7, with D perhaps TRBD2 (5 bases). Germline V CDR1 and CDR2: MNHEY, SVGAGI. The CDR3 length is 14 residues. V was pared by 5 bases and J by 1 base, with 12 bases between. CDR3 sequence (DNA): TGTGCCAGCAGTGACTTCCCGGGATCCTACGAGCAGTACTTC. As protein: CASSDFPGSYEQYF.

The chain uses TRBV28 and TRBJ2-1; 12 bases align to TRBD2. J was trimmed by 5 bases and V by 6 bases; bases with no gene match: 14. The CDR3 totals 18 residues. Germline-derived CDR1 and CDR2 are MDHEN and SYDVKM. The CDR3, as DNA: TGTGCCAGCAGCCTGGCCGCTATAGGACTAGCGGGAAACAATGAGCAGTTCTTC. It is translated as CASSLAAIGLAGNNEQFF.

About this clone itself: At one of its ends the junction is not consistent with the germline gene, which may arise from a read error. This chain links TRBV29-1 with TRBJ2-1; 10 bases map to TRBD2. The CDR3 has 12 residues. The germline V gene has CDR1 SQVTM and CDR2 ANQGSEA. The CDR3 here is CSAEGTSDEQFF. The CDR3 coding sequence is TGCAGCGCTGAAGGGACTAGCGATGAGCAGTTCTTC.

This sequence joins TRBV6-5 and TRBJ1-3; 9 bases align to TRBD1. V was pared by 4 bases and J by 2 bases, with 6 bases of the junction left unmatched. Germline assignment: CDR1 MNHEY and CDR2 SVGAGI. The CDR3 contains 16 residues. In nucleotides, the CDR3 is TGTGCCAGCAGTTCTAAACAGGGGGCGGCTGGAAACACCATATATTTT. It specifies CASSSKQGAAGNTIYF.

Only a few counts were recorded for this clone. The chain couples TRBV9 to TRBJ2-2, with D tentatively TRBD2 (6 bases). The CDR3 contains 18 residues. Germline V CDR1 and CDR2: SGDLS, YYNGEE. The V gene lost 1 base and the J gene lost 8 bases, with 24 bases spanning the gap. Written as DNA, the CDR3 is TGTGCCAGCAGCGTACTCCCTCGTTGGAGGGAGTACGCAGGGGAGCTGTTTTTT. This encodes CASSVLPRWREYAGELFF.

The chain carries TRBV7-3 and TRBJ2-5, with a tentative D call TRBD2 (5 bases). Trimming took 1 base from V and 0 from J, leaving 9 bases between them. Germline-derived CDR1 and CDR2 are SGHTA and FQGTGA. This CDR3 contains 15 residues. The CDR3 loop is CASSLKAAYQETQYF. The DNA of the CDR3 is TGTGCCAGCAGCTTAAAAGCGGCGTACCAAGAGACCCAGTACTTC.

The chain links TRBV7-9 to TRBJ2-1, with D perhaps matching TRBD2 (7 bases). The CDR3 spans 15 residues. V was pared by 5 bases and J by 7 bases, with 18 bases between. CDR1 is SEHNR, CDR2 FQNEAQ, per germline (reference sequence). CDR3 region: CASSLTGGGRNEQFF. The CDR3 DNA reads as TGTGCCAGCAGCCTGACTGGGGGCGGGAGAAATGAGCAGTTCTTC.

The chain uses TRBV7-2 and TRBJ2-1; perhaps TRBD1 as D (6 bases). CDR1 SGHTA and CDR2 FQGNSA come from the germline V gene. This CDR3 spans 14 amino acids. V was pared by 5 bases and J by 4 bases, with 12 bases between. The CDR3 DNA reads TGTGCCAGCAGCCAGACACAGGGATACAATGAGCAGTTCTTC. Its translation: CASSQTQGYNEQFF. Full variable domain (rest looked up from reference TRBV7-2 and TRBJ2-1): GAGVSQSPSNKVTEKGKDVELRCDPISGHTALYWYRQSLGQGLEFLIYFQGNSAPDKSGLPSDRFSAERTGGSVSTLTIQRTQQEDSAVYLCASSQTQGYNEQFFGPGTRLTVL.

The V and J genes are TRBV11-2 and TRBJ1-1; TRBD1 is a possible D gene (6 bases). CDR1 SGHAT and CDR2 FQNNGV come from the germline V gene. The CDR3 is made up of 16 amino acids. Trimming pared 1 base from V and 4 bases from J, leaving 16 bases between. The chain's CDR3 is CASSLGRTATTTEAFF. The CDR3 bases are TGTGCCAGCAGCTTAGGTCGGACAGCGACAACCACTGAAGCTTTCTTT.

This chain links TRBV4-3 with TRBJ2-2, with 7 nucleotides matching TRBD2. Germline trimming cut 0 bases from V and 2 bases from J; bases unmatched to any gene: 6. The V gene's germline CDR1 is LGHNA and CDR2 YSLEER. The CDR3 length is 17 residues. The CDR3 DNA is TGCGCCAGCAGCCAAGAAATACTAGCGAGTAACACCGGGGAGCTGTTTTTT. Translation: CASSQEILASNTGELFF.

The genes are TRBV5-1 and TRBJ2-7, with 7 bases fitting TRBD2. The germline V gene has CDR1 SGHRS and CDR2 YFSETQ. J was trimmed by 3 bases and V by 2 bases; bases with no gene match: 5. The CDR3 runs to 14 residues. This CDR3 is CASSLSGGFYEQYF. The CDR3 DNA reads as TGCGCCAGCAGCTTATCGGGAGGCTTCTACGAGCAGTACTTC.

The rearrangement joins TRBV6-5 to TRBJ1-1; no clear D gene. V dropped 10 bases and J dropped 10 bases, with 19 bases sitting between them. Germline V gene sequence: CDR1 MNHEY, CDR2 SVGAGI. This CDR3 has 12 residues. This chain's CDR3 is CATHPYGWVAFF. The CDR3 nucleotides read TGTGCCACCCACCCCTACGGCTGGGTAGCTTTCTTT.

The V call is TRBV2, the J call TRBJ1-2; D is uncertain. The CDR3 runs to 11 residues. Germline CDR1 SNHLY, CDR2 FYNNEI. Between the trimmed V and J ends, which lost 4 bases and 8 bases, there was a span of 8 bases. The CDR3, as DNA: TGTGCCAGCAGTGTGACGAGGGGCTACACCTTC. Its translation: CASSVTRGYTF.

This sequence joins TRBV28 and TRBJ1-2, with D perhaps matching TRBD1 (5 bases). The CDR3 runs 13 residues. Germline V lookup: CDR1 MDHEN, CDR2 SYDVKM. Trimming stripped 3 bases from V and 7 bases from J, with 12 bases between. CDR3: CASSFNRNPGYTF. CDR3 bases: TGTGCCAGCAGTTTTAACAGGAATCCTGGCTACACCTTC.

The gene calls are TRBV15 and TRBJ1-5, with 7 bases fitting TRBD1. The germline CDR1 and CDR2 sequences are LNHNV and YYDKDF (reference sequence). Trimming at V came to 3 bases and at J to 6 bases, leaving 11 bases not matched to a gene. This CDR3 spans 16 amino acids. CDR3 residues: CATSREGTGVGQPQHF. CDR3 DNA sequence: TGTGCCACCAGCAGGGAGGGAACAGGGGTTGGTCAGCCCCAGCATTTT. Variable domain in full (rest from reference TRBV15 and TRBJ1-5): DAMVIQNPRYQVTQFGKPVTLSCSQTLNHNVMYWYQQKSSQAPKLLFHYYDKDFNNEADTPDNFQSRRPNTSFCFLDIRSPGLGDTAMYLCATSREGTGVGQPQHFGDGTRLSIL.

The rearrangement uses TRBV29-1 and TRBJ1-4; 8 bases match TRBD1. With 7 bases clipped from V and 2 bases from J, the junction kept 6 bases outside the gene matches. The CDR3 spans 14 residues. Germline lookup yields CDR1 SQVTM and CDR2 ANQGSEA. CDR3 DNA: TGCAGCGCCCGACAGGGGTTGACTAATGAAAAACTGTTTTTT. It codes for CSARQGLTNEKLFF.

Regarding this clone: Other nucleotide sequences in the sample specify the same CDR3. The chain employs TRBV5-4 and TRBJ2-1, with 11 bases identical to TRBD2. This CDR3 has 15 residues. With 3 bases clipped from V and 5 bases from J, the junction kept 4 bases outside the gene matches. CDR1 is SGHNT, CDR2 YYREEE, per germline (reference sequence). CDR3 sequence (DNA): TGTGCCAGCAGCTCCGGGACTAGCGGTAACAATGAGCAGTTCTTC. As protein: CASSSGTSGNNEQFF.

In this sample, this clone turned up a few times. The V and J genes are TRBV27 and TRBJ2-1; tentative D call: TRBD2 (6 bases). This CDR3 is 13 amino acids long. The germline CDR1 and CDR2 sequences are MNHEY and SMNVEV (reference sequence). With 0 bases removed from V and 12 bases from J, the gap between germline ends came to 12 bases. As DNA, the CDR3 is TGTGCCAGCAGTTTATCAAAATCGGGAGTGCAGTTCTTC. Translating gives CASSLSKSGVQFF.

The chain recombines TRBV9 with TRBJ2-1, with D possibly being TRBD2 (7 bases). Trimming removed 2 bases from V and 2 bases from J, with 11 bases in between. CDR3 length: 15 residues. CDR1 is SGDLS and CDR2 is YYNGEE in the germline V gene. The chain's CDR3 is CASSVRGAAYNEQFF. The CDR3 DNA reads as TGTGCCAGCAGCGTCCGGGGGGCGGCCTACAATGAGCAGTTCTTC. Drawing the rest from reference TRBV9 and TRBJ2-1, the complete variable domain is DSGVTQTPKHLITATGQRVTLRCSPRSGDLSVYWYQQSLDQGLQFLIQYYNGEERAKGNILERFSAQQFPDLHSELNLSSLELGDSALYFCASSVRGAAYNEQFFGPGTRLTVL.

This chain links TRBV30 with TRBJ1-1, with no clear D. This CDR3 comprises 12 residues. The germline V gene has CDR1 GTSNPN and CDR2 SVGIG (reference sequence). V lost 2 bases, J lost 4 bases, and 8 bases lay in between. CDR3 DNA: TGTGCCTGGAGTTTGGTTACCACTGAAGCTTTCTTT. This translates into CAWSLVTTEAFF.

The gene calls are TRBV10-2 and TRBJ1-2, with D perhaps TRBD1 (6 bases). Germline CDR1 reads WSHSY; CDR2 reads SAAADI. Trimming removed 7 bases at V and 4 bases at J, with 13 bases between. The length of the CDR3 is 13 residues. For the CDR3, the DNA is TGCGCCAGCACGACGATGGGGGCCTATGGCTACACCTTC. It yields the protein CASTTMGAYGYTF.

The V call is TRBV5-1, the J call TRBJ2-1; D perhaps matches TRBD2 (5 bases). The germline V gene has CDR1 SGHRS and CDR2 YFSETQ. Trimming left V 1 base short and J 0 bases short, with 11 bases between. The CDR3 has 16 amino acids. As DNA, the CDR3 is TGCGCCAGCAGCTTGATATCGAGCGGCTCCTACAATGAGCAGTTCTTC. It is translated as CASSLISSGSYNEQFF.

This chain links TRBV28 with TRBJ2-7, with no clear D. V dropped 5 bases and J dropped 3 bases, with 5 bases sitting between them. The germline V gene encodes CDR1 MDHEN and CDR2 SYDVKM. There are 11 residues in the CDR3. Written as DNA, the CDR3 is TGTGCCAGCAGTCAATACTACGAGCAGTACTTC. It codes for CASSQYYEQYF.

V gene TRBV6-6 combines with J gene TRBJ1-1; tentatively, D is TRBD1 (5 bases). The V and J ends lost 5 bases and 4 bases respectively, with 17 bases between them. Germline CDR1 MNHNY, CDR2 SVGAGI (reference sequence). The CDR3 has 15 amino acids. The CDR3 coding sequence is TGTGCCAGCAGTCTCTCCCCGGGGGAGGGCACTGAAGCTTTCTTT. This sequence encodes CASSLSPGEGTEAFF.

The chain recombines TRBV20-1 with TRBJ1-4, with 7 bases fitting TRBD1. The ends lost 5 bases at V and 13 bases at J; junction bases unmatched: 7. This CDR3 is 11 amino acids long. CDR1 and CDR2 (germline): DFQATT, SNEGSKA (reference sequence). The chain's CDR3 is CSAFSGGGLFF. The DNA for the CDR3 is TGCAGTGCTTTTTCAGGGGGGGGACTGTTTTTT.

In this sample, this clone turned up once. The V and J genes are TRBV19 and TRBJ1-4, with 7 positions matching TRBD1. V gave up 6 bases and J gave up 8 bases; unmatched junction bases: 12. This CDR3 is built from 15 residues. CDR1 LNHDA and CDR2 SQIVND come from the germline V gene (reference sequence). The CDR3 DNA sequence: TGTGCCAGTAGACAGGGGCGGAAAAGAGAGGAAAAACTGTTTTTT. Encoded protein: CASRQGRKREEKLFF. Full variable domain (outside the CDR3, taken from reference TRBV19 and TRBJ1-4): DGGITQSPKYLFRKEGQNVTLSCEQNLNHDAMYWYRQDPGQGLRLIYYSQIVNDFQKGDIAEGYSVSREKKESFPLTVTSAQKNPTAFYLCASRQGRKREEKLFFGSGTQLSVL.